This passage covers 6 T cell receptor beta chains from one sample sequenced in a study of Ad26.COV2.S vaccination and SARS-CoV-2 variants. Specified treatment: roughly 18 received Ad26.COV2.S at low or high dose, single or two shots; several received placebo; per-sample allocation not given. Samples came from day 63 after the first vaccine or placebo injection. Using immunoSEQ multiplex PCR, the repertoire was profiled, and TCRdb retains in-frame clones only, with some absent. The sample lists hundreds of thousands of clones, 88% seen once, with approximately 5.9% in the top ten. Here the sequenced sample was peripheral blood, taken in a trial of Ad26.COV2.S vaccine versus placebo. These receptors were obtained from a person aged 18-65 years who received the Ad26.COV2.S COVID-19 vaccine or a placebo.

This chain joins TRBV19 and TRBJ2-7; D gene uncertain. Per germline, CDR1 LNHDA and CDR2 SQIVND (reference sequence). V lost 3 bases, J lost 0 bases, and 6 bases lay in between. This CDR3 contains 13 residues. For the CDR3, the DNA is TGTGCCAGTAGTATTTTCCTCTCCTACGAGCAGTACTTC. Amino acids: CASSIFLSYEQYF. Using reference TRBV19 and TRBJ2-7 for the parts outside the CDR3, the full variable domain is DGGITQSPKYLFRKEGQNVTLSCEQNLNHDAMYWYRQDPGQGLRLIYYSQIVNDFQKGDIAEGYSVSREKKESFPLTVTSAQKNPTAFYLCASSIFLSYEQYFGPGTRLTVT.

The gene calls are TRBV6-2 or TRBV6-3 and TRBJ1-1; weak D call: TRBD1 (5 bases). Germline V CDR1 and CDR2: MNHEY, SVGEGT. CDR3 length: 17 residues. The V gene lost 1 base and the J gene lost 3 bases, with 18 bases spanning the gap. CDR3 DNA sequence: TGTGCCAGCAGTTACTTCGACGGGGGGATATGGGACACTGAAGCTTTCTTT. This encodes CASSYFDGGIWDTEAFF.

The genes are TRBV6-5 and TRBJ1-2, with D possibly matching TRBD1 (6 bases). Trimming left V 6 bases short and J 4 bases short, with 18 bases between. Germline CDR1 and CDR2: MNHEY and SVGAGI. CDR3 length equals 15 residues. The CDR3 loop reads CASRPIDRWVYGYTF. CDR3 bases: TGTGCCAGCAGACCCATTGACAGGTGGGTCTATGGCTACACCTTC.

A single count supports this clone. The CDR3, as DNA: TGTGCCAGCAGTTTAGGTAGCAAGGTTCGCCTCCACTTT. This codes for CASSLGSKVRLHF. This chain links TRBV27 with TRBJ1-6; no clear D gene. V gave up 2 bases and J gave up 15 bases, with 14 bases separating them. The V gene's germline CDR1 is MNHEY and CDR2 SMNVEV (reference sequence). The CDR3 is 13 residues long.

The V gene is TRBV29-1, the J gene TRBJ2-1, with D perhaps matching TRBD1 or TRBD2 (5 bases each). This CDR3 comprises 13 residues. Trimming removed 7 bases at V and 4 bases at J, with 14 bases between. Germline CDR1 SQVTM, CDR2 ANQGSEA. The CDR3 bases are TGCAGCGCCCAACTTGGGGGATACAATGAGCAGTTCTTC. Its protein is CSAQLGGYNEQFF.

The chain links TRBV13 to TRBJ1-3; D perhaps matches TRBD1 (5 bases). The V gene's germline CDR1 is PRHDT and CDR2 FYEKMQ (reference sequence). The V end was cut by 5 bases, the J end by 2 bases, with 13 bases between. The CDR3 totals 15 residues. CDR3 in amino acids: CASSGGTLAGNTIYF. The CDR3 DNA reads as TGTGCCAGCAGCGGGGGGACCCTAGCTGGAAACACCATATATTTT.